A single sample is the source of the 10 T cell receptor beta chains below, sequenced in a study of blood T cell repertoires in COVID-19 (dated by TCRdb to the early 2020s). Preparation of the library involved the immunoSEQ multiplex PCR assay. The immuneACCESS repertoire file appears here via TCRdb, limited to in-frame rearrangements. These files lack a portion of the clones; in checked studies, under half of the deficit traces to unresolved V genes, and the cause of the others is not known. The sample table records about 320,000 clones; under 90% of these occur just once. The ten top clones hold roughly 5.2% of the sample. The sample taken for sequencing was PBMCs or T cells enriched from blood (not recorded which). The receptors shown here come from a man aged 55 to 70 who had recovered from COVID-19.

This clone was seen just once. V is TRBV28 and J is TRBJ1-5; TRBD1 matches 8 bases. J lost 2 bases, V lost 3 bases, and 3 bases had no gene match. The CDR3 contains 15 residues. CDR1 is MDHEN and CDR2 is SYDVKM in the germline V gene. CDR3 coding DNA: TGTGCCAGCAGTTTCAGGGGGCAAGGCAATCAGCCCCAGCATTTT. Translation gives CASSFRGQGNQPQHF.

The V gene is TRBV19, the J gene TRBJ2-1, with 11 nucleotides matching TRBD1. Germline CDR1 is LNHDA and CDR2 is SQIVND (reference sequence). This CDR3 has 15 amino acids. The V gene end was trimmed by 7 bases and the J gene end by 8 bases; junction bases not matched to a gene: 10. Here the CDR3 reads CASNPRTGGRDEQFF. CDR3 bases: TGTGCCAGTAACCCCCGGACAGGGGGCAGGGATGAGCAGTTCTTC. Drawing the rest from reference TRBV19 and TRBJ2-1, the complete variable domain is DGGITQSPKYLFRKEGQNVTLSCEQNLNHDAMYWYRQDPGQGLRLIYYSQIVNDFQKGDIAEGYSVSREKKESFPLTVTSAQKNPTAFYLCASNPRTGGRDEQFFGPGTRLTVL.

V usage is TRBV29-1 and J usage is TRBJ2-1; D gene uncertain. CDR1 is SQVTM and CDR2 is ANQGSEA in the germline V gene. The CDR3 is made up of 14 amino acids. Trimming removed 7 bases from V and 8 bases from J, with 21 bases in between. As DNA, the CDR3 is TGCAGCGCCCTCGGTTGGCTAGGTATCTATGAGCAGTTCTTC. As protein: CSALGWLGIYEQFF.

The chain combines TRBV11-2 with TRBJ1-3; D might be TRBD1 (6 bases). The CDR3 loop spans 16 amino acids. The ends were cut back, 3 bases at V and 0 bases at J, with 12 bases in the middle. The germline V gene encodes CDR1 SGHAT and CDR2 FQNNGV. The CDR3 here is CASSFGGQISGNTIYF. Written as DNA, the CDR3 is TGTGCCAGCAGCTTCGGGGGGCAAATCTCTGGAAACACCATATATTTT. The whole variable domain, remainder taken from reference TRBV11-2 and TRBJ1-3, is EAGVAQSPRYKIIEKRQSVAFWCNPISGHATLYWYQQILGQGPKLLIQFQNNGVVDDSQLPKDRFSAERLKGVDSTLKIQPAKLEDSAVYLCASSFGGQISGNTIYFGEGSWLTVV.

The chain links TRBV5-1 to TRBJ2-7; D possibly corresponds to TRBD1 (6 bases). The V gene lost 0 bases and the J gene lost 6 bases, with 10 bases spanning the gap. CDR1 SGHRS and CDR2 YFSETQ come from the germline V gene. The CDR3 is 13 amino acids. The CDR3 here is CASSLVQGSEQYF. CDR3 coding DNA: TGCGCCAGCAGCTTGGTACAGGGCTCCGAGCAGTACTTC.

The V gene is TRBV6-5, the J gene TRBJ2-3; D might be TRBD2 (5 bases). Germline CDR1 MNHEY, CDR2 SVGAGI. The CDR3 totals 16 residues. The V gene lost 2 bases and the J gene lost 6 bases, with 18 bases spanning the gap. The CDR3 DNA reads TGTGCCAGCAGTTACCTCGCGGGCGGACCGGCCGATACGCAGTATTTT. This gives the protein CASSYLAGGPADTQYF.

The chain joins TRBV15 to TRBJ2-1, with 8 bases aligning to TRBD1. The CDR3 extends over 15 amino acids. The germline V gene encodes CDR1 LNHNV and CDR2 YYDKDF (reference sequence). The ends lost 2 bases at V and 7 bases at J; junction bases unmatched: 7. CDR3 protein: CATSRMDRVGNEQFF. The CDR3 region has the DNA TGTGCCACCAGCAGAATGGACAGGGTGGGAAATGAGCAGTTCTTC.

The chain recombines TRBV5-1 with TRBJ1-2; 8 bases align to TRBD1. With 2 bases clipped from V and 5 bases from J, the junction kept 8 bases outside the gene matches. The CDR3 loop spans 15 amino acids. CDR1 is SGHRS, CDR2 YFSETQ, per germline. The CDR3, as DNA: TGCGCCAGCAGCTTCACAGGGGGGTCCTCTTATGGCTACACCTTC. It codes for CASSFTGGSSYGYTF.

The chain couples TRBV30 to TRBJ2-1, with TRBD2 matching over 8 bases. CDR3 length equals 16 residues. Germline V gene data show CDR1 as GTSNPN and CDR2 as SVGIG (reference sequence). Germline trimming cut 0 bases from V and 3 bases from J; bases unmatched to any gene: 7. DNA for the CDR3: TGTGCCTGGAGTGTACTAGGCAGCGGGAGCTACAATGAGCAGTTCTTC. It is translated as CAWSVLGSGSYNEQFF.

The chain combines TRBV29-1 with TRBJ2-6, with 7 positions matching TRBD1. This CDR3 region has 16 residues. The J segment lost 3 bases and the V segment lost 6 bases, leaving 11 bases of the junction unmatched. Germline V gene lookup returns CDR1 SQVTM and CDR2 ANQGSEA. As DNA, the CDR3 is TGCAGCGTGGCTACAGGGGCTGGTGGTGGGGCCAACGTCCTGACTTTC. This codes for CSVATGAGGGANVLTF.